A selection of T cell receptor beta chains follows, all from one sample in a study of blood T cell repertoires in COVID-19. Here immunoSEQ multiplex PCR was the method, and the copy in TCRdb shows in-frame clones only, minus some. The sample holds about 59,000 clones, around 80% seen once. Sequenced input: peripheral blood. The receptors were sampled from a human donor in a cohort sampled during active COVID-19. The CDR3 runs from the conserved cysteine through the conserved F or W. The order of the fields is J gene, V gene, D gene, clone size, CDR3 protein, CDR3 DNA. D genes are given only for firm matches. Where a row states a size, it is once, few, many or the class of an expanded clone; other rows omit it.

>TRBJ2-6|TRBV19|-|-
CASSNEDSGANVLTF
TGTGCCAGTAGTAACGAGGACTCTGGGGCCAACGTCCTGACTTTC
>TRBJ1-5|TRBV11-2|TRBD1|-
CASSSWTGIRNQPQHF
TGTGCCAGCAGCTCTTGGACAGGGATTCGGAATCAGCCCCAGCATTTT
>TRBJ2-3|TRBV6-6|TRBD2|-
CASRPPGLADTQYF
TGTGCCAGCAGACCCCCGGGACTAGCAGATACGCAGTATTTT
>TRBJ2-3|TRBV7-2|-|-
CASSLGRGRDTQYF
TGTGCCAGCAGCTTAGGCAGGGGTAGAGATACGCAGTATTTT
>TRBJ2-7|TRBV2|-|-
CASSYRVYEQYF
TGTGCCAGCAGCTACAGGGTTTACGAGCAGTACTTC
>TRBJ1-1|TRBV6-1|-|-
CASSEGGGISEAFF
TGTGCCAGCAGTGAAGGTGGAGGTATCTCTGAAGCTTTCTTT
>TRBJ1-1|TRBV18|-|many
CASSQFSRNTEAFF
TGTGCCAGCTCACAATTCTCCAGAAACACTGAAGCTTTCTTT
>TRBJ2-5|TRBV3-1/TRBV3-2|TRBD2|-
CASSLAEPTKPQETQYF
TGTGCCAGCAGTCTAGCGGAGCCAACTAAACCTCAAGAGACCCAGTACTTC
>TRBJ2-7|TRBV30|TRBD1|-
CAWSVLSRAGGEQYF
TGTGCCTGGAGTGTACTGAGTCGGGCAGGGGGCGAGCAGTACTTC
>TRBJ2-7|TRBV4-3|-|-
CASSQDRASHYEQYF
TGCGCCAGCAGCCAAGACAGGGCCTCCCACTACGAGCAGTACTTC
>TRBJ1-5|TRBV30|-|once
CAWSVRGIAAQPQHF
TGTGCCTGGAGTGTACGAGGTATAGCAGCGCAGCCCCAGCATTTT
>TRBJ1-1|TRBV4-3|-|-
CASSQVNRGSTEAFF
TGCGCCAGCAGCCAAGTGAATAGGGGATCCACTGAAGCTTTCTTT
>TRBJ2-7|TRBV5-4|TRBD2|-
CASSLGSGTYEQYF
TGTGCCAGCAGCTTGGGGAGCGGGACCTACGAGCAGTACTTC
>TRBJ2-2|TRBV2|TRBD2|-
CASLGRGEGTGELFF
TGTGCCAGCTTGGGGCGAGGGGAGGGCACCGGGGAGCTGTTTTTT
>TRBJ1-2|TRBV2|-|-
CASGGGYGYTF
TGTGCCAGCGGGGGGGGCTATGGCTACACCTTC